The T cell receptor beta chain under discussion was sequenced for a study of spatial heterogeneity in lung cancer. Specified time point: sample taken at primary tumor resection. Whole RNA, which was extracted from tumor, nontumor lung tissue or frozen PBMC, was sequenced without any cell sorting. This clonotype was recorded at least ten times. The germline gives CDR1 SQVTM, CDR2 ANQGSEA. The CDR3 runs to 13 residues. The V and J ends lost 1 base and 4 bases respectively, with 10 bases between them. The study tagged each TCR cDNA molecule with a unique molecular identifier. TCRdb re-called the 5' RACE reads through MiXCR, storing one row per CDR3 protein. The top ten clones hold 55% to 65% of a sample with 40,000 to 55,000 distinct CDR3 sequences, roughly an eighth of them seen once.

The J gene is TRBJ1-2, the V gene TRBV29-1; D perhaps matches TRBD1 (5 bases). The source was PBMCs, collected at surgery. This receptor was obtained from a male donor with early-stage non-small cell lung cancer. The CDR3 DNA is TGCAGCGTTGAAGGGCAGGGACGCTATGGCTACACCTTC. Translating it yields CSVEGQGRYGYTF. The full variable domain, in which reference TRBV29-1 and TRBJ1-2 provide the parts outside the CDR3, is SAVISQKPSRDICQRGTSLTIQCQVDSQVTMMFWYRQQPGQSLTLIATANQGSEATYESGFVIDKFPISRPNLTFSTLTVSNMSPEDSSIYLCSVEGQGRYGYTFGSGTRLTVV.